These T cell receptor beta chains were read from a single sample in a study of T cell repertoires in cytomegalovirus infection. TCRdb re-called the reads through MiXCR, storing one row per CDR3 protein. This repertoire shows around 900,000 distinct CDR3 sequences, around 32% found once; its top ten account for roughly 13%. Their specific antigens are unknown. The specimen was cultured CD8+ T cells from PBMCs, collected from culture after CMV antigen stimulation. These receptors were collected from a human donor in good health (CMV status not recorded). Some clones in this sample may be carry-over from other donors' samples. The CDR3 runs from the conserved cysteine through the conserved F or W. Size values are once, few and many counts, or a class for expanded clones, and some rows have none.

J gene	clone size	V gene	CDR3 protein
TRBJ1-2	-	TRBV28	CASRVGAGTYGYTF
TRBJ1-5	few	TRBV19	CASTPSGGGNQPQHF
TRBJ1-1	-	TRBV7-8	CASSPWAGATEAFF
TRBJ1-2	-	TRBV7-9	CASSLMGGRNYGYTF
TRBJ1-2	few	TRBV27	CASTNAQGGSYGYTF
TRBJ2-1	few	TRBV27	CASTTLGGTGARGEQFF
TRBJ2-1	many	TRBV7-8	CASSPRRQVGNEQFF
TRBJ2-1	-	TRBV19	CASSITPAASGGYNEQFF
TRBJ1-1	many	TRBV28	CASSFHISRENTEAFF
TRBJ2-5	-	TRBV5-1	CASSPGGHAETQYF
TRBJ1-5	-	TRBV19	CASSIGRNQPQHF
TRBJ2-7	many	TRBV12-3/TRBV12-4	CASSLLSYEQYF
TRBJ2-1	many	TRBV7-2	CASSLVSLAGEYNEQFF
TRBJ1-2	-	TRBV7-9	CASSLRPQGGLGYGYTF
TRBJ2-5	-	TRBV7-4	CACSLRDVGESQYF
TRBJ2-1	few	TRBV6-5	CASSYSEASYNEQFF
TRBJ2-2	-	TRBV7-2	CASSLNGGSYTGELFF
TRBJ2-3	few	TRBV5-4	CASSGGQTFTDTQYF
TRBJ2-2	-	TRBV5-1	CASSLVQGGTGELFF
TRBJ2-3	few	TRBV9	CASSAPRQGTSSTDTQYF
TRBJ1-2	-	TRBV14	CASSPASGPSAPGYTF
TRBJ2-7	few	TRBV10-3	CAIRSGPTGTSYEQYF
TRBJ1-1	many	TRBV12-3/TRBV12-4	CASSLPGAMMNTEAFF